This TCR beta chain stems from a study of CD8 T cells in Susac syndrome (dated by TCRdb to about 2019). Broadly, across the study: Whether CD8+ T cell activation and differentiation in Susac syndrome was antigen driven was tested using repertoire sequencing. Summary of the overall study and its limitations: The study acknowledged that relatively few individuals were included in the TCR sequencing and HLA analysis.

Details on this clonotype: Its binding antigen is unknown. Nothing much larger sits one base from this clone, and base qualities are not available.

RNA was extracted using the RNeasy kit, and about 0.5 to 1 ug of the RNA was reverse transcribed with random hexamers. The immunoSEQ multiplex PCR assay, covering 54 Vbeta and 13 Jbeta segments, was used to amplify TCR beta CDR3 regions. To correct PCR amplification bias, a synthetic template baseline was used for both primer optimization and computational correction. As for how the authors treated the data: Reads were annotated to V, D and J genes according to IMGT and were analyzed with immunoSEQ Analyzer, with only productive sequences retained. Clonality was computed as one minus Shannon entropy normalized by log2 of the number of productive unique sequences. For each patient and control, public and private clones were evaluated among the 100 most prevalent clones. Clones were defined as Susac-specific when absent from the healthy and MS cohorts, from some 1,100 published viral clones and from other ImmuneACCESS disease sequences. TCRdb reworked the public reads: Q25 trimming with fastp, MiXCR clone assembly, productive beta chains retained. When rows share a CDR3 protein, they turn into one entry using the most common DNA and genes. What appears here as the V and J calls and clone size reflects TCRdb's work, not the paper's. The sample yields 150,000 to 200,000 distinct CDR3 sequences; roughly 92% were counted once. The ten most abundant clones make up around 0.1% of the sample.

The CDR3 sequence holds 14 residues, the cysteine and phenylalanine included. Just CDR3 DNA is preserved here, 42 bases in frame from base 1. CDR1 and CDR2, per the germline V gene, are MNHEY and SVGEGT. V gives up 4 bases and J gives up 8 bases, and the segment between their germline ends measures 15 bases. High-throughput TCR beta sequencing profiled peripheral blood CD8+ and CD4+ T cells from healthy donors, Susac syndrome patients and multiple sclerosis patients. The multiple sclerosis controls were treatment-naive patients whose relapsing-remitting disease, either stable or active, fulfilled the revised McDonald criteria. Bulk CD8+ and CD4+ T cells were purified by magnetic negative isolation, whereas CD8+ TEMRA cells were enriched by FACS. Blood was drawn into EDTA tubes, processed within 24 hours, and PBMCs were isolated by density gradient centrifugation. PBMCs intended for TCR sequencing were cryopreserved in liquid nitrogen and thawed later in a water bath at 37 degrees C. Purity of sorted or isolated CD4+, CD8+ and CD8+ TEMRA cells was at least 90%.

The material sequenced was CD4+ T cells from PBMCs. The TCR comes from a human donor with multiple sclerosis. The chain was built from TRBV6-2 or TRBV6-3 and TRBJ2-1; the D region possibly corresponds to TRBD2 (6 bases align). The DNA sequence reads TGTGCCAGCAGTTTCCGGGGCCGGAGGGATGAGCAGTTCTTC. It encodes CASSFRGRRDEQFF.